These T cell receptor beta chains were read from a single sample in a study of neurological immune-mediated disorders. MiXCR, run by TCRdb on the 5' RACE reads, gives a single entry per CDR3 protein. The profile shows tens of thousands of distinct CDR3 sequences, 12% to 15% of them singletons. The sequenced material came from PBMCs. Receptors originate from a woman aged 45-65 years with HTLV-1-associated myelopathy (HAM/TSP). Both conserved end residues are part of each CDR3. Fields, in order: J gene, V gene, D gene, clone size, CDR3 DNA, CDR3 protein. The D gene is left open where the match is weak. Rows give clone size only sometimes, using once, few, many, or a class for an expanded clone.

>TRBJ2-7|TRBV7-9|TRBD1|few
TGTGCCAGCAGTCGACAGGGGCCCTACGAGCAGTACTTC
CASSRQGPYEQYF
>TRBJ1-1|TRBV19|-|many
TGTGCCAGTAGTAGGACCGGGACTGAAGCTTTCTTT
CASSRTGTEAFF
>TRBJ1-1|TRBV29-1|-|many
TGCAGCGTTGACAGGGATAGGCCTTTCTTT
CSVDRDRPFF
>TRBJ1-1|TRBV7-9|-|many
TGTGCCAGCAGCTTAAGTGGCAGGGTGAACACTGAAGCTTTCTTT
CASSLSGRVNTEAFF
>TRBJ1-2|TRBV5-6|-|many
TGTGCCAGCACTTATCCGGGATCCAACTATGGCTACACCTTC
CASTYPGSNYGYTF
>TRBJ2-6|TRBV7-2|-|many
TGTGCCAGCAGCTCCCAGCGGGCCAACGTCCTGACTTTC
CASSSQRANVLTF
>TRBJ1-6|TRBV7-2|TRBD1|many
TGTGCCAGCAGCCAGGGGGGCGGGTCGGATTCACCCCTCCACTTT
CASSQGGGSDSPLHF
>TRBJ2-7|TRBV28|-|many
TGTGCCAGCAGTTACCCGACCTACGAGCAGTACTTC
CASSYPTYEQYF
>TRBJ1-1|TRBV15|-|many
TGTGCCACCAGCCCCATTATAGCGGACACTGAAGCTTTCTTT
CATSPIIADTEAFF
>TRBJ1-1|TRBV3-1|TRBD1|many
TGTGCCAGCAGCCGCGGACAGGCGAACACTGAAGCTTTCTTT
CASSRGQANTEAFF
>TRBJ1-3|TRBV20-1|-|many
TGCAGTGCTGACTTTGGAAACACCATATATTTT
CSADFGNTIYF
>TRBJ2-3|TRBV5-1|-|many
TGCGCCAGCAGCTTCACGGCAGGCCTCACAGATACGCAGTATTTT
CASSFTAGLTDTQYF
>TRBJ1-6|TRBV4-3|TRBD1|many
TGCGCCAGCAGCCAGGGACAGGGACCTAATTCACCCCTCCACTTT
CASSQGQGPNSPLHF
>TRBJ2-3|TRBV20-1|-|many
TGCAGTGCCCCTCTAGAGGCCACAGATACGCAGTATTTT
CSAPLEATDTQYF
>TRBJ2-1|TRBV5-1|TRBD1|many
TGCGCCAGCAGCTCTACAGGGGGAAGTACCTACAATGAGCAGTTCTTC
CASSSTGGSTYNEQFF
>TRBJ2-3|TRBV18|TRBD1|many
TGTGCCAGCTCACCATGGACAGGGAGGACAGATACGCAGTATTTT
CASSPWTGRTDTQYF
>TRBJ1-4|TRBV11-2|-|many
TGTGCCAGCAGCCCCCATCCGGGGGCGGTTGAAAAACTGTTTTTT
CASSPHPGAVEKLFF
>TRBJ1-3|TRBV28|TRBD1|many
TGTGCCAGCAGCAAATACAGGTCGACAGGGGACGGAAACACCATATATTTT
CASSKYRSTGDGNTIYF
>TRBJ2-5|TRBV20-1|-|many
TGCAGTGCTAGAAATCGACAGATCCAAGAGACCCAGTACTTC
CSARNRQIQETQYF
>TRBJ1-2|TRBV20-1|-|many
TGCAGCGCCCGAAGGGCCGTCTATGGCTACACCTTC
CSARRAVYGYTF
>TRBJ1-2|TRBV5-1|-|many
TGCGCCAGCAGCTTGGCCTCGGGACTTGGGAGAGGGGGCTACACCTTC
CASSLASGLGRGGYTF
>TRBJ2-2|TRBV27|TRBD1|-
TGTGCCAGCAGTCCTCGACAGGGGACGGCCGGGGAGCTGTTTTTT
CASSPRQGTAGELFF
>TRBJ1-1|TRBV6-2/TRBV6-3|-|many
TGTGCCAGCAGTGGACAAGCGAACACTGAAGCTTTCTTT
CASSGQANTEAFF
>TRBJ2-2|TRBV7-2|TRBD1|many
TGTGCCAGCAGCTTAAGGACAGGGCACACCGGGGAGCTGTTTTTT
CASSLRTGHTGELFF
>TRBJ1-4|TRBV10-3|TRBD1|many
TGTGCCATCAGTTCAAGGACAGGGGGAGGTGAAAAACTGTTTTTT
CAISSRTGGGEKLFF
>TRBJ2-3|TRBV7-9|TRBD2|many
TGTGCCAGCAGCAAAGGGACTAGAGTTCCCCCAGATACGCAGTATTTT
CASSKGTRVPPDTQYF
>TRBJ1-3|TRBV7-2|-|many
TGTGCCAGCAGCCATTACAACGGAAACACCATATATTTT
CASSHYNGNTIYF
>TRBJ1-5|TRBV15|-|many
TGTGCCACCAGCAGAGAAGGGAGGGAAGGCCAGCCCCAGCATTTT
CATSREGREGQPQHF